This T cell receptor (beta chain) was captured in a study of blood T cell repertoires in COVID-19. J gave up 7 bases and V 0 bases, and 5 bases lay outside the gene matches. The CDR3 loop spans 15 amino acids. Germline-derived CDR1 and CDR2 are SGHRS and YFSETQ. This clone was detected once. Different DNA sequences within this sample yield the same CDR3. Assay: immunoSEQ multiplex PCR; the TCRdb copy retains only in-frame clones and omits some. Of fewer than 450,000 clones listed, roughly 90% are singletons. The specimen sequenced was PBMCs or T cells enriched from blood (not recorded which). This clonotype was obtained from a young woman who had recovered from COVID-19. This rearrangement joins TRBV5-1 to TRBJ1-5, with 9 nucleotides matching TRBD1. CDR3 in DNA: TGCGCCAGCAGCTTGGGGACAGGGGTGAACCAGCCCCAGCATTTT. It specifies CASSLGTGVNQPQHF.